This T cell receptor (beta chain) is drawn from a study of regulatory T cells in long-lasting Graves disease. HTBI primers from iRepertoire and Arm-PCR of CDR3 regions yielded the TCR beta libraries. TCRdb fed the multiplex PCR reads into MiXCR, producing one record per CDR3 protein. The sample contains roughly 260,000 distinct CDR3 sequences, around a sixth of which appear only once. Noted time point: newly diagnosed GD, antithyroid drugs for less than 3 months. Construction of the TCR library relied on RNA isolated from PBMCs. This clonotype was recorded many times. The same sample was also used in a study of T cells in Graves' hyperthyroidism and ophthalmopathy.

This TCR was sampled from a woman aged 25 to 39 with Graves disease. This specimen was peripheral blood mononuclear cells (PBMCs), taken at new diagnosis, from a patient treated with antithyroid drugs.

DNA of the CDR3: TGTGCCAGCAGCGTAGCTAAGGCAGCAAGAAGATCCGGAAACACCATATATTTT. Its translation is CASSVAKAARRSGNTIYF. This rearrangement joins TRBV9 to TRBJ1-3, with D hard to call. The CDR3 loop spans 18 amino acids. Germline V CDR1 and CDR2: SGDLS, YYNGEE. V lost 0 bases, J lost 4 bases, and 20 bases lay in between. The full variable domain, in which reference TRBV9 and TRBJ1-3 provide the parts outside the CDR3, is DSGVTQTPKHLITATGQRVTLRCSPRSGDLSVYWYQQSLDQGLQFLIQYYNGEERAKGNILERFSAQQFPDLHSELNLSSLELGDSALYFCASSVAKAARRSGNTIYFGEGSWLTVV.